This T cell receptor (beta chain) was documented in a study of tumor T cells in aggressive B-cell lymphoma. The CDR3 is 15 amino acids. V was trimmed by 3 bases and J by 0 bases, leaving 9 bases between them. From germline, CDR1 is KGHSH and CDR2 LQKENI. Using immunoSEQ multiplex PCR, the repertoire was profiled, and TCRdb retains in-frame clones only, with some absent. The table has over 2,500 clones, less than 90% seen once. The chain recombines TRBV18 with TRBJ1-5; unclear D gene. Sequenced input: tumor tissue. The clonotype originates from an adult with diffuse large B cell lymphoma. CDR3 in amino acids: CASSPVSSSNQPQHF. The CDR3 DNA reads as TGTGCCAGCTCACCCGTTAGCAGTAGCAATCAGCCCCAGCATTTT.